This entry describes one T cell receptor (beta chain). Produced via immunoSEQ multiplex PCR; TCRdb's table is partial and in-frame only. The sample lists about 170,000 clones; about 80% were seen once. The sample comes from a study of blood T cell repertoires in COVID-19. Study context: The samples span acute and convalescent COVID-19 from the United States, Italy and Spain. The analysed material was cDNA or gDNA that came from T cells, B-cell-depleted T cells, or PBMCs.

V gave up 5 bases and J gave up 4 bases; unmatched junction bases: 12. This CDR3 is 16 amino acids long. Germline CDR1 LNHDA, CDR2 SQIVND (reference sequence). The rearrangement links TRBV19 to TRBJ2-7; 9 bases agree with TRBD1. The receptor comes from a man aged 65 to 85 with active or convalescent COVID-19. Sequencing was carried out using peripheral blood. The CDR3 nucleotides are TGTGCCAGTAGTGAACCCGGGACAGGGTCTTCGTACGAGCAGTACTTC. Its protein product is CASSEPGTGSSYEQYF.